The rows below give T cell receptor beta chains drawn from one sample of a study of blood T cell repertoires in COVID-19. Assay used: immunoSEQ multiplex PCR; TCRdb lists only in-frame clones, some missing. The sample holds about 170,000 clones; roughly 90% are singletons and the top ten take nearly 5%. Source material: peripheral blood. These receptors all come from a man younger than 40 with COVID-19, enrolled during active disease. Both conserved end residues are part of each CDR3. Each record gives: J gene, D gene, clone size, V gene, CDR3 protein, CDR3 DNA. D genes are given only for firm matches. The size field is filled for only some rows; it gives once, few, many or a size class.

TRBJ2-2 NA NA TRBV27 CASSPQPRSGELFF TGTGCCAGCAGTCCCCAACCCCGGTCCGGGGAGCTGTTTTTT
TRBJ2-5 TRBD2 NA TRBV6-5 CASSYGTSGSTKTQYF TGTGCCAGCAGTTACGGGACTAGCGGGAGTACGAAGACCCAGTACTTC
TRBJ1-2 TRBD1 NA TRBV4-2 CASSQRTGGLHGYTF TGTGCCAGCAGCCAAAGGACAGGGGGCCTTCATGGCTACACCTTC
TRBJ2-2 NA NA TRBV7-3 CASSRGQNTGELFF TGTGCCAGCAGCCGCGGACAGAACACCGGGGAGCTGTTTTTT
TRBJ1-6 NA NA TRBV18 CASSPKDTDSPLHF TGTGCCAGCTCACCAAAGGACACGGATTCACCCCTCCACTTT
TRBJ2-1 TRBD2 once TRBV4-2 CASSPRFVAGSYNEQFF TGTGCCAGCAGCCCTCGCTTCGTAGCGGGAAGCTACAATGAGCAGTTCTTC
TRBJ1-5 TRBD1 few TRBV6-5 CASSRTGDNQPQHF TGTGCCAGCAGCCGGACAGGGGATAATCAGCCCCAGCATTTT
TRBJ2-5 TRBD1 NA TRBV19 CASRQGETQYF TGTGCCAGTCGACAGGGTGAGACCCAGTACTTC
TRBJ1-4 TRBD1 NA TRBV5-6 CASSEQGPNEKLFF TGTGCCAGCAGCGAACAGGGGCCCAATGAAAAACTGTTTTTT
TRBJ2-3 TRBD1 NA TRBV4-1 CASSQGQGASDTQYF TGCGCCAGCAGCCAAGGACAGGGGGCTTCAGATACGCAGTATTTT
TRBJ2-2 TRBD2 NA TRBV6-4 CASSEFTSATGELFF TGTGCCAGCAGTGAGTTTACTAGCGCAACCGGGGAGCTGTTTTTT
TRBJ1-1 TRBD1 NA TRBV7-3 CASSLSPRTGHTEAFF TGTGCCAGCAGCTTATCTCCCAGGACAGGCCACACTGAAGCTTTCTTT
TRBJ1-3 NA once TRBV2 CASSSAGRLSGNTIYF TGTGCCAGCAGTTCGGCGGGCCGACTCTCTGGAAACACCATATATTTT
TRBJ1-2 TRBD1 NA TRBV6-2/TRBV6-3 CASSYDAYMGQGAYDYGYTF TGTGCCAGCAGTTACGATGCTTACATGGGACAGGGAGCCTACGACTATGGCTACACCTTC
TRBJ1-1 NA NA TRBV6-5 CASSLSRGLNTEAFF TGTGCCAGCAGTTTATCCAGGGGCCTGAACACTGAAGCTTTCTTT
TRBJ2-1 NA NA TRBV7-8 CASSFLTGNLYNEQFF TGTGCCAGCAGCTTCTTGACAGGAAACCTCTACAATGAGCAGTTCTTC
TRBJ2-1 TRBD2 NA TRBV2 CASSATSGSSYNEQFF TGTGCCAGCAGCGCAACTAGCGGATCTTCCTACAATGAGCAGTTCTTC
TRBJ2-5 TRBD1 NA TRBV7-2 CASSLVKGQGGETQYF TGTGCCAGCAGCTTAGTAAAGGGACAGGGGGGGGAGACCCAGTACTTC
TRBJ1-1 NA NA TRBV18 CASSPRHLNTEAFF TGTGCCAGCTCACCGCGACACCTGAACACTGAAGCTTTCTTT
TRBJ2-5 NA NA TRBV7-9 CASSLGLEGRETQYF TGTGCCAGCAGCTTAGGACTTGAAGGGAGAGAGACCCAGTACTTC
TRBJ2-3 NA NA TRBV28 CASTLPAGSTDTQYF TGTGCCAGCACCTTACCGGCGGGGAGCACAGATACGCAGTATTTT
TRBJ2-7 NA few TRBV9 CASSVGTAITYEQYF TGTGCCAGCAGCGTAGGTACAGCTATTACCTACGAGCAGTACTTC
TRBJ1-5 TRBD1 once TRBV5-8 CASRSGQWDQPQHF TGTGCCAGCAGATCGGGACAGTGGGATCAGCCCCAGCATTTT
TRBJ2-7 TRBD1 NA TRBV7-3 CASSFSGTGGYEQYF TGTGCCAGCAGCTTCTCCGGGACAGGGGGCTACGAGCAGTACTTC
TRBJ1-1 NA NA TRBV30 CAWMRESPEAFF TGTGCCTGGATGAGAGAGAGCCCTGAAGCTTTCTTT